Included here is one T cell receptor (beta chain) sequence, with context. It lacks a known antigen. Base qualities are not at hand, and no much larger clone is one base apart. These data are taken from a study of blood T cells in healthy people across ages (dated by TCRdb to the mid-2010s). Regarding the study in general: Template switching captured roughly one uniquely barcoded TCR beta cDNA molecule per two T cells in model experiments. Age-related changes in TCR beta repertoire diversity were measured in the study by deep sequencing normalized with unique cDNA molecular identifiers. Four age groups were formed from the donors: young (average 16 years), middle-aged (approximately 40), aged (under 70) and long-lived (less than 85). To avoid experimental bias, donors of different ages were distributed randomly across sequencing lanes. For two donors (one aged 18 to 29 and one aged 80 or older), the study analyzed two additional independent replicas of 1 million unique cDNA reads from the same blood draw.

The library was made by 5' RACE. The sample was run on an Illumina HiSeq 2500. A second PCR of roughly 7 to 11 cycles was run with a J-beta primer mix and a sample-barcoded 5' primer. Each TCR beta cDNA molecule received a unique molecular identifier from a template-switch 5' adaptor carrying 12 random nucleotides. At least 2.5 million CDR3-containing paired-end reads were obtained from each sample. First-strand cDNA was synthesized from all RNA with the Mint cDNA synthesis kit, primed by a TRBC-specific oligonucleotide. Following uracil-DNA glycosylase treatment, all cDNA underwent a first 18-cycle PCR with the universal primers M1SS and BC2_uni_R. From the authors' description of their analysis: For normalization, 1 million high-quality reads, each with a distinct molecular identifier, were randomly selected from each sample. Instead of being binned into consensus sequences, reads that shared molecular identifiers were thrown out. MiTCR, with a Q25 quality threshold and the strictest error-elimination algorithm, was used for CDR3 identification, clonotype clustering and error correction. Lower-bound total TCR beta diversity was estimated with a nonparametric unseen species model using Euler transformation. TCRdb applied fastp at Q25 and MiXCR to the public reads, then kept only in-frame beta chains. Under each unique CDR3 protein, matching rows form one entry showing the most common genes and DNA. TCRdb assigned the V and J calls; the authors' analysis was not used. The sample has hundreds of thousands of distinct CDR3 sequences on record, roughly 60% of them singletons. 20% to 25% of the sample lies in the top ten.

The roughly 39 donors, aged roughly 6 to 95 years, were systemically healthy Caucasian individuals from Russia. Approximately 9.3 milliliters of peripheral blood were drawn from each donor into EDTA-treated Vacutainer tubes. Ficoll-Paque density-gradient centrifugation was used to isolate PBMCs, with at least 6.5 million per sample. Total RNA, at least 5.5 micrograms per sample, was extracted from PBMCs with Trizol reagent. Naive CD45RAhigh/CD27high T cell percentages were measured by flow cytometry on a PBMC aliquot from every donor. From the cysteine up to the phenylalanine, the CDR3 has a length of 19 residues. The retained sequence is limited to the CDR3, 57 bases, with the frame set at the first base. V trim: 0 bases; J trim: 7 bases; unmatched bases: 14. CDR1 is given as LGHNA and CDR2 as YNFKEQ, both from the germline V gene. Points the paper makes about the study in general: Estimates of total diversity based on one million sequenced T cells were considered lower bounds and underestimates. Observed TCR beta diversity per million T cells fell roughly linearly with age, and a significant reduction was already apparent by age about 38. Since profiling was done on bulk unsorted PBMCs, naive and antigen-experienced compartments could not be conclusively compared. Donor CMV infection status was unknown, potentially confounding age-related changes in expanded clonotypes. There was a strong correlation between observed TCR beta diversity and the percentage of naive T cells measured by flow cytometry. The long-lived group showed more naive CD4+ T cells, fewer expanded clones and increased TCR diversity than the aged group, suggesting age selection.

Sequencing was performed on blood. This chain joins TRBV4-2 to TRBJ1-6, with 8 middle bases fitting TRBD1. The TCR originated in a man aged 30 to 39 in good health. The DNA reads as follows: TGTGCCAGCAGCCAAGATTTGACACAGGGGGTTTTAGGGAATTCACCCCTCCACTTT. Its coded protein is CASSQDLTQGVLGNSPLHF.